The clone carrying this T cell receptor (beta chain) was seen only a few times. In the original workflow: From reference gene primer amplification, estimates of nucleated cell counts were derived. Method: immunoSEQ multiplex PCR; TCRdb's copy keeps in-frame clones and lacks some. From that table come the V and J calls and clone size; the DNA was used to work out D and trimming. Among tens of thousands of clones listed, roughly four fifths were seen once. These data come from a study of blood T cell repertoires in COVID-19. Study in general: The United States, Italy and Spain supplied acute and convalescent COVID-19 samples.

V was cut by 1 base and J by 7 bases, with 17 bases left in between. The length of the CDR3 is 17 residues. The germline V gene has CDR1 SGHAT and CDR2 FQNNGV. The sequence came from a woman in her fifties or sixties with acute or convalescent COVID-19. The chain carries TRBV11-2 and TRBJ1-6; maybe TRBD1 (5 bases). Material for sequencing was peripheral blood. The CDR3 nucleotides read TGTGCCAGCAGCTTAGCCAGGGCGACCGCTCGGAATTCACCCCTCCACTTT. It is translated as CASSLARATARNSPLHF.